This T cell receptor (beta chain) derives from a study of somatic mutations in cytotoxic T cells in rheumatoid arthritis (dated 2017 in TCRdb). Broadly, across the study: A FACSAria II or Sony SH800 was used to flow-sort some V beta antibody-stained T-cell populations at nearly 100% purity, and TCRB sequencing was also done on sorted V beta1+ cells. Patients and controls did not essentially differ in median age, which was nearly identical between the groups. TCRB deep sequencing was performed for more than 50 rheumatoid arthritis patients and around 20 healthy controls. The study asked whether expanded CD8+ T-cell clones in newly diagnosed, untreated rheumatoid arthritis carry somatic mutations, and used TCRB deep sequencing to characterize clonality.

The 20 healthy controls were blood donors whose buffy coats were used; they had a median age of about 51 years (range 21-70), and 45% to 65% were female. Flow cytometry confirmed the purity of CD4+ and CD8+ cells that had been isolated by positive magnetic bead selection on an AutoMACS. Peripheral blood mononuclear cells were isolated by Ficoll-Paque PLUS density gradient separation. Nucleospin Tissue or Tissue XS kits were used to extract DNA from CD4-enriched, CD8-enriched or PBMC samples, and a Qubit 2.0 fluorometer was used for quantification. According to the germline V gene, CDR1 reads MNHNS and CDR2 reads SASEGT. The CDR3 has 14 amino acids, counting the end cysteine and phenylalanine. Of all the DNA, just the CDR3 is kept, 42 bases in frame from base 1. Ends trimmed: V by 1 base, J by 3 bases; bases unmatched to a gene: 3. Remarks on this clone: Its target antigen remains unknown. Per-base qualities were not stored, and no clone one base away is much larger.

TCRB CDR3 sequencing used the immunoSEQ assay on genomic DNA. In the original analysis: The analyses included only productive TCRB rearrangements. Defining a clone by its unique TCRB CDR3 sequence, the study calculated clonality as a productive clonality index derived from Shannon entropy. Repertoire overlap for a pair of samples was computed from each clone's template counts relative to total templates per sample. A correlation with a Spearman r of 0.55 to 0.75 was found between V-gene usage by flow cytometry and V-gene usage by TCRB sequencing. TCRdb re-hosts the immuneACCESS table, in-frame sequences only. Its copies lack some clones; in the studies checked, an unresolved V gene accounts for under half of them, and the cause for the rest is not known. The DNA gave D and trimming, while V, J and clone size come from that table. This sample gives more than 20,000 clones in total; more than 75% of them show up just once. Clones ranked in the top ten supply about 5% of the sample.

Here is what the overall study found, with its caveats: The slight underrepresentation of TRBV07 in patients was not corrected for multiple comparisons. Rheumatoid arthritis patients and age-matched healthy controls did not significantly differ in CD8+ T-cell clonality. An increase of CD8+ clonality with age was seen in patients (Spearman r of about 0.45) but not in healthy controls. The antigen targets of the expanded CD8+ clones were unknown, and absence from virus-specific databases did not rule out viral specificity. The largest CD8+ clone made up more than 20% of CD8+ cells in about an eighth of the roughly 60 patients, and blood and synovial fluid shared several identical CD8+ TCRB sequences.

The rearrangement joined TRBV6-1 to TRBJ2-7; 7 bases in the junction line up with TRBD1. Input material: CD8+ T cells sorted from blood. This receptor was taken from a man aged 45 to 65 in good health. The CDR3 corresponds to CASSEDRGSYEQYF. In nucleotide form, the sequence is TGTGCCAGCAGTGAAGACAGGGGAAGCTACGAGCAGTACTTC.